Following are 6 T cell receptor beta chains from one sample sequenced in a study of high-grade serous ovarian cancer treatment subgroups. This table comes from immunoSEQ multiplex PCR, and its TCRdb copy is limited to in-frame clones, with some not included. The sample includes 12,000 to 15,000 clones, around 85% seen only once; the top ten take approximately 6.3%. Tumor samples were obtained before definitive surgery or chemotherapy. Input material: tumor tissue. The receptors derive from a human donor with high-grade serous ovarian cancer.

The gene calls are TRBV29-1 and TRBJ1-1, with a possible D match to TRBD1 (5 bases). Trimming removed 5 bases at V and 0 bases at J, with 10 bases between. The CDR3 length is 13 residues. From germline, CDR1 is SQVTM and CDR2 ANQGSEA. The CDR3 reads CSVQGPMNTEAFF. CDR3 DNA: TGCAGCGTTCAGGGTCCTATGAACACTGAAGCTTTCTTT.

This clone was seen only once. The chain carries TRBV6-5 and TRBJ1-3; D not certain. CDR1 is MNHEY and CDR2 is SVGAGI in the germline V gene. The CDR3 contains 14 residues. Deletions cut 6 bases from V and 7 bases from J, with 16 bases between. CDR3: CASSRGRFGNTIYF. CDR3 coding DNA: TGTGCCAGCAGCCGAGGGCGATTTGGTAACACCATATATTTT.

The V and J genes are TRBV19 and TRBJ2-6; D perhaps matches TRBD2 (6 bases). Germline V lookup: CDR1 LNHDA, CDR2 SQIVND (reference sequence). Trimming pared 3 bases from V and 4 bases from J, leaving 19 bases between. The CDR3 is made up of 18 amino acids. The CDR3 loop reads CASSMLSSAAIGANVLTF. CDR3 bases: TGTGCCAGTAGTATGTTGTCTAGCGCGGCAATCGGGGCCAACGTCCTGACTTTC.

This clone was observed a few times. The chain is built from TRBV14 and TRBJ1-1; tentatively, D is TRBD1 (5 bases). There are 13 residues in the CDR3. CDR1 is SGHDN and CDR2 is FVKESK in the germline V gene. Trimming left V 4 bases short and J 2 bases short, with 8 bases between. CDR3 sequence: CASSLGQNTEAFF. In DNA, the CDR3 is TGTGCCAGCAGCCTCGGACAAAACACTGAAGCTTTCTTT.

V usage is TRBV28 and J usage is TRBJ1-1; TRBD1 might be the D (6 bases). The ends were cut back, 7 bases at V and 5 bases at J, with 17 bases in the middle. The CDR3 is 14 amino acids. Per the germline V gene, CDR1 is MDHEN and CDR2 is SYDVKM. CDR3: CASTNTGLETEAFF. For the CDR3, the DNA is TGTGCCAGCACCAATACAGGGTTGGAAACTGAAGCTTTCTTT.

This chain links TRBV29-1 with TRBJ2-5; D may correspond to TRBD1 or TRBD2 (5 bases each). Per the germline V gene, CDR1 is SQVTM and CDR2 is ANQGSEA. The CDR3 loop spans 12 amino acids. V dropped 7 bases and J dropped 5 bases, with 14 bases sitting between them. CDR3 DNA: TGCAGCGCGGAGGCCTGGGGGGAGACCCAGTACTTC. Translating gives CSAEAWGETQYF.